A selection of T cell receptor beta chains follows, all from one sample in a study of blood T cell repertoires in COVID-19. The protocol was immunoSEQ multiplex PCR, while the TCRdb copy is restricted to in-frame clones and leaves out a portion. Among over 250,000 clones listed, approximately 86% were seen once. Material: peripheral blood. All receptors come from a man aged 35 to 55 who had recovered from COVID-19. Both conserved end residues are part of each CDR3. D genes are given only for firm matches. Size values are once, few and many counts, or a class for expanded clones, and some rows have none.

length | size | J | V | D | DNA | CDR3
17 | NA | TRBJ2-1 | TRBV29-1 | TRBD2 | TGCAGCGCCAGCACCTTTGGGCTAGCGGGGGGGCGGGATGAGCAGTTCTTC | CSASTFGLAGGRDEQFF
13 | NA | TRBJ2-3 | TRBV5-1 | NA | TGCGCCAGCAGCCTAGTCGAGGGAGATACGCAGTATTTT | CASSLVEGDTQYF
18 | NA | TRBJ2-6 | TRBV30 | NA | TGTGCCTGGAGTGGTCCAGGGGCCGCCCTCTCTGGGGCCAACGTCCTGACTTTC | CAWSGPGAALSGANVLTF
17 | few | TRBJ2-3 | TRBV4-2 | NA | TGTGCCAGCAGCCAAGAGAGACGGAGGACGATCACAGATACGCAGTATTTT | CASSQERRRTITDTQYF
14 | NA | TRBJ2-7 | TRBV18 | NA | TGTGCCAGCTCAGCTTATCAGGTGGTCTACGAGCAGTACTTC | CASSAYQVVYEQYF
15 | few | TRBJ1-5 | TRBV2 | TRBD1 | TGTGCCTGCGGGGGACAGGGGGCCAACAATCAGCCCCAGCATTTT | CACGGQGANNQPQHF
13 | few | TRBJ1-6 | TRBV6-6 | NA | TGTGCCACCGCAACAGGGATGCATTCACCCCTCCACTTT | CATATGMHSPLHF
14 | NA | TRBJ2-2 | TRBV7-3 | NA | TGTGCCAGCAGCTGGGGAGGTGACACCGGGGAGCTGTTTTTT | CASSWGGDTGELFF
15 | once | TRBJ2-5 | TRBV7-7 | TRBD1 | TGTGCCAGCAGCAAGGGACAGGGAAGGGTGGAGACCCAGTACTTC | CASSKGQGRVETQYF
15 | NA | TRBJ1-4 | TRBV5-1 | TRBD1 | TGCGCCAGCAGCCCGGGACAGGGCTTTAATGAAAAACTGTTTTTT | CASSPGQGFNEKLFF
14 | NA | TRBJ1-5 | TRBV6-5 | TRBD1 | TGTGCCAGCATGATAGGACAGGACCTCGGGCCCCAGCATTTT | CASMIGQDLGPQHF
14 | few | TRBJ2-5 | TRBV5-1 | NA | TGCGCCAGCAGCTTCCAGGGGTCCCAAGAGACCCAGTACTTC | CASSFQGSQETQYF
15 | NA | TRBJ1-2 | TRBV19 | NA | TGTGCCAGTAGCCCGTTCGGAGGGTCGGTAGAGGGCTACACCTTC | CASSPFGGSVEGYTF
14 | NA | TRBJ2-4 | TRBV9 | TRBD2 | TGTGCCAGCAGCACAAGAACTAGCGGGGGCCCCCTCGCCTTC | CASSTRTSGGPLAF
15 | NA | TRBJ2-1 | TRBV6-2/TRBV6-3 | TRBD2 | TGTGCCAGCAGTTGGGAGCGGGGGGGAAACAATGAGCAGTTCTTC | CASSWERGGNNEQFF
14 | once | TRBJ2-7 | TRBV7-8 | NA | TGTGCCAGCAGCTTAGTATCCATTCCCTACCAGCAGTACTTC | CASSLVSIPYQQYF
17 | NA | TRBJ2-2 | TRBV18 | NA | TGTGCCAGCTCACCCCCCCGGGGTAGCGCGAACACCGGGGAGCTGTTTTTT | CASSPPRGSANTGELFF
15 | NA | TRBJ2-7 | TRBV19 | TRBD1 | TGTGCCAGTAGTACCGGGACAGGGTATAACTACGAGCAGTACTTC | CASSTGTGYNYEQYF
15 | NA | TRBJ2-1 | TRBV30 | TRBD2 | TGTGCCTGGAGTACGGGACTAGCGGGGTCCAATGAGCAGTTCTTC | CAWSTGLAGSNEQFF
17 | NA | TRBJ2-1 | TRBV5-1 | NA | TGCGCCAGCAGCCCCGACATTAGCGAATTCTCCTACAATGAGCAGTTCTTC | CASSPDISEFSYNEQFF